The 24 T cell receptor beta chains below all came from one sample that was sequenced in a study of blood T cell repertoires in COVID-19. TCRdb keeps only in-frame clones here, not all; method: immunoSEQ multiplex PCR. The sample has around 150,000 clones; almost 90% are singletons. Sequences were obtained from peripheral blood. Source of these receptors: a man in his fifties or sixties with active or convalescent COVID-19.

This chain links TRBV9 with TRBJ1-4; maybe TRBD1 (6 bases). CDR1 SGDLS and CDR2 YYNGEE come from the germline V gene. Trimming removed 4 bases from V and 5 bases from J, with 15 bases in between. This CDR3 spans 15 amino acids. CDR3 residues: CASSPHPTGNEKLFF. CDR3 sequence (DNA): TGTGCCAGCAGCCCCCACCCTACAGGGAATGAAAAACTGTTTTTT.

The J gene is TRBJ2-7, the V gene TRBV2; 8 nucleotides align to TRBD1. The CDR3 is made up of 16 amino acids. The V gene's germline CDR1 is SNHLY and CDR2 FYNNEI. The ends lost 4 bases at V and 2 bases at J; junction bases unmatched: 10. CDR3 sequence reads: CASSGMGQVSAYEQYF. The CDR3 bases are TGTGCCAGCAGTGGTATGGGACAGGTATCGGCCTACGAGCAGTACTTC.

The J gene is TRBJ1-2, the V gene TRBV20-1; TRBD1 agrees at 8 bases. There are 11 residues in the CDR3. The germline V gene has CDR1 DFQATT and CDR2 SNEGSKA (reference sequence). V gave up 7 bases and J gave up 4 bases; unmatched junction bases: 2. The CDR3 DNA follows: TGCAGTGGTGGACAGGGCTATGGCTACACCTTC. Residues: CSGGQGYGYTF.

V usage is TRBV19 and J usage is TRBJ1-2; D possibly corresponds to TRBD1 (6 bases). The V end was cut by 8 bases, the J end by 3 bases, with 13 bases between. CDR3 length: 13 amino acids. In germline, CDR1 is LNHDA, CDR2 SQIVND (reference sequence). CDR3 coding DNA: TGTGCCAGTGGCCAGGGGAACTACTATGGCTACACCTTC. It encodes CASGQGNYYGYTF.

The chain carries TRBV20-1 and TRBJ1-6; D is ambiguous. Germline V gives CDR1 DFQATT, CDR2 SNEGSKA (reference sequence). V lost 6 bases, J lost 5 bases, and 5 bases lay in between. This CDR3 is built from 11 residues. CDR3 DNA: TGCAGTGCGGGAGATAATTCACCCCTCCACTTT. Its translation: CSAGDNSPLHF.

This chain uses TRBV5-1 with TRBJ1-4, with 8 nucleotides matching TRBD1. The germline V gene has CDR1 SGHRS and CDR2 YFSETQ. V lost 4 bases, J lost 0 bases, and 14 bases stayed unmatched. This CDR3 is built from 19 residues. The CDR3 protein is CASSPGQASGFATNEKLFF. DNA of the CDR3: TGCGCCAGCAGCCCGGGACAGGCCTCCGGATTTGCAACTAATGAAAAACTGTTTTTT.

A remark on this clone: A junction boundary mismatches the germline segment, possibly from a read error. The genes are TRBV19 and TRBJ2-5, with 9 positions matching TRBD2. Germline V gives CDR1 LNHDA, CDR2 SQIVND (reference sequence). The CDR3 extends over 17 amino acids. CDR3 protein: CASTESPGLASGETQYF. CDR3 bases: TGTGCAAGTACAGAGAGTCCGGGACTAGCTTCGGGCGAGACCCAGTACTTC.

J is TRBJ2-1 and V is TRBV6-4; maybe TRBD2 (5 bases). The CDR3 is 15 residues long. From germline, CDR1 is MRHNA and CDR2 SNTAGT. Between the trimmed V and J ends, which lost 2 bases and 1 base, there was a span of 9 bases. CDR3 nucleotides: TGTGCCAGCAGTGACCAAGAGGGATCCTACAATGAGCAGTTCTTC. Its protein is CASSDQEGSYNEQFF.

In this sample, this clone turned up once. The genes are TRBV9 and TRBJ2-3, with 14 bases aligning to TRBD2. Germline values: CDR1 SGDLS, CDR2 YYNGEE. The CDR3 has 14 amino acids. V was clipped by 3 bases and J by 11 bases; unmatched bases: 5. CDR3 protein: CASSAGTSGRLQYF. The DNA for the CDR3 is TGTGCCAGCAGCGCCGGGACTAGCGGGAGATTGCAGTATTTT.

V gene TRBV28 combines with J gene TRBJ2-7; TRBD1 matches at 10 bases. CDR3 length: 15 amino acids. Trimming removed 3 bases from V and 6 bases from J; junction bases left unmatched: 8. Germline lookup yields CDR1 MDHEN and CDR2 SYDVKM. CDR3 in DNA: TGTGCCAGCAGTTTCCCCTCGACAGGGGGCGGCGAGCAGTACTTC. This codes for CASSFPSTGGGEQYF.

The J gene is TRBJ2-3, the V gene TRBV18; TRBD1 aligns across 8 bases. The CDR3 sequence is 15 residues long. CDR1 is KGHSH and CDR2 is LQKENI in the germline V gene. Trimming took 4 bases from V and 6 from J; bases not matched to a gene: 9. CDR3 coding DNA: TGTGCCAGCTCACTCGGGACAGGTAGTTCGGATACGCAGTATTTT. This codes for CASSLGTGSSDTQYF.

The chain links TRBV19 to TRBJ2-5; D is unclear. Looked up from germline, CDR1 is LNHDA and CDR2 is SQIVND (reference sequence). V lost 2 bases and J lost 6, with 10 bases in between. The CDR3 spans 13 residues. This chain's CDR3 is CASSIKLSQTQYF. CDR3 DNA sequence: TGTGCCAGTAGTATAAAACTCTCGCAGACCCAGTACTTC.

Worth noting for this clone: The same CDR3 also results from other DNA sequences found in this sample. J is TRBJ2-7 and V is TRBV18; tentatively, D is TRBD1 (5 bases). Germline-derived CDR1 and CDR2 are KGHSH and LQKENI. The CDR3 runs 13 residues. V was trimmed by 3 bases and J by 6 bases, leaving 12 bases between them. CDR3: CASSPRREGEQYF. The CDR3, as DNA: TGTGCCAGCTCACCCCGCAGGGAAGGCGAGCAGTACTTC.

This sequence joins TRBV7-9 and TRBJ2-2; a weak D match, TRBD2 (5 bases). CDR1 and CDR2 from the germline V gene are SEHNR and FQNEAQ (reference sequence). Trimming stripped 7 bases from V and 4 bases from J, with 10 bases between. The length of the CDR3 is 13 residues. The chain's CDR3 is CASTSGGTGELFF. The CDR3 bases are TGTGCCAGCACCAGTGGAGGCACCGGGGAGCTGTTTTTT.

With respect to this clone: Other DNA sequences from this sample encode an identical CDR3 as well. The chain joins TRBV5-1 to TRBJ1-5; no clear D. Trimming took off 0 bases at V and 4 bases at J, with 5 bases between the two ends. Per germline, CDR1 SGHRS and CDR2 YFSETQ. CDR3 length: 13 residues. The CDR3 bases are TGCGCCAGCAGCTTGGGGCAAAATCAGCCCCAGCATTTT. Its protein product is CASSLGQNQPQHF.

The sample holds one count of this clone. The rearrangement links TRBV21-1 to TRBJ1-5; the table's D gene call, TRBD1, was not cross checked with the DNA. TRBV21-1 is flagged as a pseudogene. The CDR3 covers 16 residues. The CDR3 DNA follows: TGTGCCAGCAGCAGAACAGGGCCCTTTGGGAATCAGCCCCAGCATTTT. Translating gives CASSRTGPFGNQPQHF.

Turning to this clone: The junction does not match germline at one end; this may be a read error. The V call is TRBV30, the J call TRBJ1-2; possibly TRBD1 for D (6 bases). The CDR3 loop spans 15 amino acids. Germline lookup yields CDR1 GTSNPN and CDR2 SVGIG (reference sequence). CDR3 bases: TGTGCCTGGAGTGTACAAAAGAGGGGGACGGTAAAAAGTAGTTTC. Its protein product is CAWSVQKRGTVKSSF.

The chain recombines TRBV29-1 with TRBJ1-2; TRBD1 is a possible D gene (6 bases). Germline V lookup: CDR1 SQVTM, CDR2 ANQGSEA. Trimming shortened V by 7 bases and J by 2 bases, and 17 bases separated the two germline ends. This CDR3 spans 14 amino acids. DNA for the CDR3: TGCAGCGGTGAGGGGGGGGACGCGAACTATGGCTACACCTTC. It encodes CSGEGGDANYGYTF.

The rearrangement joins TRBV30 to TRBJ1-6; D is unclear. This CDR3 region has 11 residues. Germline V gives CDR1 GTSNPN, CDR2 SVGIG (reference sequence). Between the trimmed V and J ends, which lost 4 bases and 8 bases, there was a span of 6 bases. The CDR3 DNA reads TGTGCCTGGATGAGGGATTCACCCCTCCACTTT. Translating gives CAWMRDSPLHF.

The V gene is TRBV2, the J gene TRBJ1-4; TRBD1 matches at 10 bases. The ends lost 6 bases at V and 8 bases at J; junction bases unmatched: 6. Germline CDR1 and CDR2: SNHLY and FYNNEI. There are 14 residues in the CDR3. CDR3: CASRPGQGGEKLFF. CDR3 DNA: TGTGCCAGCAGACCCGGACAGGGGGGGGAAAAACTGTTTTTT.

In this sample, this clone turned up a few times. The V and J genes are TRBV4-1 and TRBJ2-5; TRBD1 matches at 7 bases. The CDR3 runs 14 residues. With 2 bases clipped from V and 4 bases from J, the junction kept 4 bases outside the gene matches. CDR1 MGHRA and CDR2 YSYEKL come from the germline V gene. The CDR3 loop reads CASSQRQGIETQYF. The CDR3 DNA sequence: TGCGCCAGCAGCCAAAGACAGGGAATAGAGACCCAGTACTTC.

In DNA form, the CDR3 reads TGTGCCAGCAGCACGCCCTCTAGCGGAAGAAACACCGGGGAGCTGTTTTTT. This codes for CASSTPSSGRNTGELFF. The rearrangement links TRBV6-2 or TRBV6-3 to TRBJ2-2; 7 bases are shared with TRBD2. The CDR3 runs 17 residues. From germline, CDR1 is MNHEY and CDR2 SVGEGT. The V segment lost 6 bases and the J segment 2 bases; nucleotides outside the gene matches: 12.

The chain joins TRBV2 to TRBJ2-7, with D perhaps TRBD2 (6 bases). Germline loops: CDR1 SNHLY, CDR2 FYNNEI. Trimming took off 5 bases at V and 9 bases at J, with 11 bases between the two ends. There are 11 residues in the CDR3. The CDR3 sequence is CASSTGGPQYF. The CDR3 DNA reads TGTGCCAGCAGTACCGGGGGACCGCAGTACTTC.

The chain uses TRBV27 and TRBJ1-1; no clear D gene. V was clipped by 2 bases and J by 6 bases, with 7 bases between them. From germline, CDR1 is MNHEY and CDR2 SMNVEV (reference sequence). The CDR3 has 12 residues. The DNA for the CDR3 is TGTGCCAGCAGTTTACGTAGAGCTGAAGCTTTCTTT. This translates into CASSLRRAEAFF.